This T cell receptor (beta chain) was found in a study of T cell responses to AZD1222 COVID-19 vaccine. Concerning this clone itself: What it binds is unknown.

Measured with immunoSEQ multiplex PCR; TCRdb has only the in-frame clones, and not every one. The table includes roughly 150,000 clones, roughly 90% detected once. General observations from the study: The donor cohort was predominantly white British with a female majority, and clonal diversity may have been underestimated. Unmutated regions of variants are reportedly targeted by nearly half of spike-specific TCRs.

The CDR3 is 12 amino acids. Germline assignment: CDR1 SGDLS and CDR2 YYNGEE. V lost 0 bases, J lost 5 bases, and 5 bases lay in between. The genes are TRBV9 and TRBJ1-1; possible D gene TRBD1, 5 bases. Specimen: peripheral blood, collected on day 0 of AZD1222 vaccination. The sequence was collected from an adult in good health. The CDR3 loop reads CASSVGGTEAFF. Written as DNA, the CDR3 is TGTGCCAGCAGCGTAGGGGGGACTGAAGCTTTCTTT.